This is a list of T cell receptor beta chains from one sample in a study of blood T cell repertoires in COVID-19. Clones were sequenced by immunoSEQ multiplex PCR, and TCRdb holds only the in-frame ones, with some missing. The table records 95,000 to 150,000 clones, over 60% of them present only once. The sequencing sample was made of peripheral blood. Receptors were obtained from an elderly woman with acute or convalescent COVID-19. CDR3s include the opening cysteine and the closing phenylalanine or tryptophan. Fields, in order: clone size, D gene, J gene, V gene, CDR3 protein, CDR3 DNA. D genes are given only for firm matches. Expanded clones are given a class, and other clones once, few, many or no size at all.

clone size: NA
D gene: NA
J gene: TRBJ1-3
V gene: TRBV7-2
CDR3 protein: CASTFRSGVLSGNTIYF
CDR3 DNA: TGTGCCAGCACCTTTCGGTCGGGGGTCCTCTCTGGAAACACCATATATTTT

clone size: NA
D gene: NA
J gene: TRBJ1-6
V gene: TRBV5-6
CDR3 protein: CASSLRGSSPLHF
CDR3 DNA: TGTGCCAGCAGCTTACGAGGGAGTTCACCCCTCCACTTT

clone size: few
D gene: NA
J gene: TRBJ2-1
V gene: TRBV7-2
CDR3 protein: CASSVGWRGYNEQFF
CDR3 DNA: TGTGCCAGCAGCGTGGGATGGCGGGGCTACAATGAGCAGTTCTTC

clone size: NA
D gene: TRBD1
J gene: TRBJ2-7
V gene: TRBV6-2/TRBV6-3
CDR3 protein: CASSYPSTSGTGPYEQYF
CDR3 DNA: TGTGCCAGCAGTTACCCGTCGACCTCCGGGACAGGGCCCTACGAGCAGTACTTC

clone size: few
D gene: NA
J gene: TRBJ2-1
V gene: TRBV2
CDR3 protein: CASSGQASRGNEQFF
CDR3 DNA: TGTGCCAGCAGTGGGCAGGCGAGCAGGGGCAATGAGCAGTTCTTC

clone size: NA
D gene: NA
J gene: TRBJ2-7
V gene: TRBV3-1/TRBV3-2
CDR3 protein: CASSQSPQGSYEQYF
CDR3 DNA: TGTGCCAGCAGCCAAAGCCCTCAGGGTTCCTACGAGCAGTACTTC

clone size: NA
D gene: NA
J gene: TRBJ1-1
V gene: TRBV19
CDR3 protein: CASSINRDGNTEAFF
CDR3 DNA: TGTGCCAGTAGTATAAACAGGGATGGGAACACTGAAGCTTTCTTT

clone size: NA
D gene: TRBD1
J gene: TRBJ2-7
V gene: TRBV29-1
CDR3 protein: CSAGQGSYEQYF
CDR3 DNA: TGCAGCGCCGGACAGGGAAGCTACGAGCAGTACTTC

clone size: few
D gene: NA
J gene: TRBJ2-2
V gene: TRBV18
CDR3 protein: CASSPLEGNTGELFF
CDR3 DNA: TGTGCCAGCTCACCCCTGGAGGGAAACACCGGGGAGCTGTTTTTT

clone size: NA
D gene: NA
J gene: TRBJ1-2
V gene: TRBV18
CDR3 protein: CASSPISATNYGYTF
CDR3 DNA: TGTGCCAGCTCACCAATATCAGCGACTAACTATGGCTACACCTTC

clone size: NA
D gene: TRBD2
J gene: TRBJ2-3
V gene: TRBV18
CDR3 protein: CASSGRGGAADTQYF
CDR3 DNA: TGTGCCAGCTCAGGACGCGGGGGGGCAGCAGATACGCAGTATTTT